These T cell receptor beta chains were read from a single sample in a study of blood T cell repertoires in COVID-19. The assay was immunoSEQ multiplex PCR, and TCRdb's table has in-frame clones only and misses some. The repertoire includes more than 85,000 clones, about 85% of them detected once, and roughly 40% sits in the top ten. Sample: peripheral blood. The receptors come from a man older than 75 with acute or convalescent COVID-19. Each CDR3 is given with its conserved first and last residue. Fields, in order: CDR3 protein, CDR3 DNA, D gene, V gene, clone size, J gene. The D gene is left open where the match is weak. Only part of the rows carry a size: once, few, many, or a class if the clone is expanded.

CASSYGTGVTEAFF | TGTGCCAGCAGCTATGGCACAGGGGTTACTGAAGCTTTCTTT | TRBD1 | TRBV7-2 | once | TRBJ1-1
CASSSAGTGYSGANVLTF | TGTGCCAGCAGCTCAGCGGGGACAGGGTACTCTGGGGCCAACGTCCTGACTTTC | TRBD1 | TRBV11-3 | NA | TRBJ2-6
CASSPQGGAFF | TGTGCCAGCAGCCCTCAGGGTGGAGCTTTCTTT | NA | TRBV7-9 | NA | TRBJ1-1
CSVRNRGRTDTQYF | TGCAGCGTTAGGAACAGGGGGCGGACAGATACGCAGTATTTT | TRBD1 | TRBV29-1 | few | TRBJ2-3
CASSESGVQPQHF | TGTGCCAGCAGTGAATCAGGGGTTCAGCCCCAGCATTTT | NA | TRBV25-1 | NA | TRBJ1-5
CASSEQGEETQYF | TGTGCCAGCAGTGAACAGGGGGAAGAGACCCAGTACTTC | TRBD1 | TRBV6-1 | NA | TRBJ2-5
CASSPPGTAKNQPQHF | TGTGCCAGTTCGCCACCCGGCACAGCCAAGAATCAGCCCCAGCATTTT | NA | TRBV2 | NA | TRBJ1-5
CASSSQGAGNQPQHF | TGTGCCAGCAGCTCGCAGGGGGCTGGCAATCAGCCCCAGCATTTT | TRBD1 | TRBV6-5 | NA | TRBJ1-5
CASSLGQARQTQYF | TGTGCCAGCAGCTTAGGACAGGCCAGGCAGACCCAGTACTTC | NA | TRBV7-2 | NA | TRBJ2-5
CASSWTSGRNEQFF | TGTGCCAGCAGTTGGACTAGCGGGAGGAATGAGCAGTTCTTC | TRBD2 | TRBV7-6 | NA | TRBJ2-1
CASSLATGATEAFF | TGTGCCAGCAGCTTGGCGACAGGGGCCACTGAAGCTTTCTTT | TRBD1 | TRBV7-8 | once | TRBJ1-1
CASSSTGENTDTQYF | TGTGCCAGCAGCTCGACAGGGGAGAACACAGATACGCAGTATTTT | TRBD1 | TRBV7-9 | NA | TRBJ2-3
CASSLVSGRAGSYNEQFF | TGCGCCAGCAGCTTGGTTAGCGGGAGGGCCGGGTCCTACAATGAGCAGTTCTTC | TRBD2 | TRBV5-1 | NA | TRBJ2-1
CATSRDHGGRVNEQFF | TGTGCCACCAGCAGAGATCACGGCGGGAGAGTTAATGAGCAGTTCTTC | TRBD2 | TRBV15 | NA | TRBJ2-1
CASSINSGGRETQYF | TGTGCCAGCAGCATTAATAGCGGGGGGAGAGAGACCCAGTACTTC | TRBD2 | TRBV7-6 | NA | TRBJ2-5
CASGGGTTDTQYF | TGTGCCAGTGGGGGGGGGACCACAGATACGCAGTATTTT | TRBD2 | TRBV19 | NA | TRBJ2-3
CASSSSGGMYEQYF | TGTGCCAGTAGTTCTAGCGGAGGGATGTACGAGCAGTACTTC | TRBD2 | TRBV19 | once | TRBJ2-7
CASSFSKRTGENTEAFF | TGTGCCAGCAGCTTTTCCAAAAGGACAGGTGAGAACACTGAAGCTTTCTTT | TRBD1 | TRBV28 | many | TRBJ1-1
CASSQGTGTGNKMNTEAFF | TGCGCCAGCAGTCAGGGGACCGGGACAGGAAACAAAATGAACACTGAAGCTTTCTTT | TRBD1 | TRBV23-1 | NA | TRBJ1-1
CASSRTSGDSYNEQFF | TGTGCCAGCAGCCGGACTAGCGGAGACTCCTACAATGAGCAGTTCTTC | TRBD2 | TRBV6-6 | few | TRBJ2-1
CASRSAGDRETQYF | TGTGCCAGCAGATCTGCGGGAGACCGGGAGACCCAGTACTTC | TRBD2 | TRBV6-5 | NA | TRBJ2-5
CASSRLAGWGETQYF | TGTGCCAGCAGCCGACTAGCGGGATGGGGTGAGACCCAGTACTTC | TRBD2 | TRBV6-5 | NA | TRBJ2-5
CASSRDHFREQKNIQYF | TGTGCCAGCAGCCGCGACCACTTCCGGGAGCAGAAAAACATTCAGTACTTC | NA | TRBV3-1/TRBV3-2 | NA | TRBJ2-4
CASSPSSGRTDTQYF | TGCGCCAGCAGCCCCTCTAGCGGGAGAACAGATACGCAGTATTTT | TRBD2 | TRBV5-1 | NA | TRBJ2-3
CASSSNSGTVYQETQYF | TGTGCCAGCAGCTCTAATTCGGGGACAGTGTACCAAGAGACCCAGTACTTC | TRBD1 | TRBV7-9 | NA | TRBJ2-5
CASSSTGASEGPQHF | TGTGCCAGCAGTTCTACAGGTGCGTCGGAAGGGCCCCAGCATTTT | NA | TRBV7-6 | NA | TRBJ1-5
CASRVTVLNYGYTF | TGTGCCAGTAGGGTGACAGTTCTCAACTATGGCTACACCTTC | NA | TRBV19 | NA | TRBJ1-2
CASSLRGLPYNSPLHF | TGTGCCAGCAGCTTACGCGGATTACCGTATAATTCACCCCTCCACTTT | NA | TRBV7-2 | NA | TRBJ1-6
CASSPQSMNTEAFF | TGTGCCAGCTCACCACAGTCTATGAACACTGAAGCTTTCTTT | NA | TRBV18 | NA | TRBJ1-1
CASSQVAGNTGELFF | TGTGCCAGCAGCCAAGTGGCGGGCAACACCGGGGAGCTGTTTTTT | NA | TRBV4-2 | NA | TRBJ2-2
CASSPGTGERGYTF | TGTGCCAGCAGCCCTGGGACAGGGGAGCGTGGCTACACCTTC | TRBD1 | TRBV5-4 | NA | TRBJ1-2
CASSLVGTATGTEAFF | TGTGCCAGCAGCTTGGTTGGGACAGCGACGGGCACTGAAGCTTTCTTT | TRBD1 | TRBV5-4 | NA | TRBJ1-1
CATSPRDRNTEAFF | TGTGCCACCAGCCCTCGAGACAGGAACACTGAAGCTTTCTTT | NA | TRBV15 | NA | TRBJ1-1
CASSEQGGGQPQHF | TGTGCCAGCAGTGAACAGGGGGGTGGTCAGCCCCAGCATTTT | TRBD1 | TRBV6-1 | NA | TRBJ1-5
CASRVSGSSYEQYF | TGTGCCAGCAGGGTTAGCGGGAGCTCCTACGAGCAGTACTTC | TRBD2 | TRBV28 | NA | TRBJ2-7
CASSPWTSVTDTQYF | TGTGCCAGCAGCCCGTGGACTAGCGTCACAGATACGCAGTATTTT | TRBD2 | TRBV14 | NA | TRBJ2-3
CASSLGGVGTDTQYF | TGCGCCAGCAGCTTAGGCGGGGTTGGCACAGATACGCAGTATTTT | NA | TRBV5-1 | NA | TRBJ2-3
CASSPPTTGQETQYF | TGTGCCAGCTCACCACCGACGACAGGACAAGAGACCCAGTACTTC | NA | TRBV18 | NA | TRBJ2-5
CASSQEEGQPQHF | TGTGCCAGCAGCCAAGAGGAGGGTCAGCCCCAGCATTTT | NA | TRBV3-1/TRBV3-2 | NA | TRBJ1-5
CASSREPSGSSYEQYF | TGCGCCAGCAGCAGGGAACCTAGCGGGAGCTCCTACGAGCAGTACTTC | TRBD2 | TRBV5-1 | NA | TRBJ2-7
CATSRAGGAGASGANVLTF | TGTGCCACCAGCAGAGCCGGGGGAGCTGGAGCCTCTGGGGCCAACGTCCTGACTTTC | NA | TRBV15 | NA | TRBJ2-6
CASRPGQGNNEQFF | TGTGCCAGCCGTCCCGGACAGGGGAACAATGAGCAGTTCTTC | TRBD1 | TRBV6-5 | NA | TRBJ2-1
CASSLAVSDTQYF | TGTGCCAGCAGTCTCGCGGTTTCAGATACGCAGTATTTT | NA | TRBV6-5 | NA | TRBJ2-3
CASNPTGVETQYF | TGTGCCAGCAACCCGACAGGGGTTGAGACCCAGTACTTC | TRBD1 | TRBV11-1 | NA | TRBJ2-5
CASSSSGSYNEQFF | TGTGCCAGCAGCTCTAGCGGGAGCTACAATGAGCAGTTCTTC | TRBD2 | TRBV3-1/TRBV3-2 | NA | TRBJ2-1
CASSVASGPYEQYF | TGTGCCAGCAGCGTAGCTAGCGGGCCCTACGAGCAGTACTTC | TRBD2 | TRBV9 | NA | TRBJ2-7
CASSRDRGFSTGELFF | TGTGCCAGCAGCAGAGACCGGGGGTTTTCTACCGGGGAGCTGTTTTTT | NA | TRBV11-2 | NA | TRBJ2-2
CASSISTGRGNTIYF | TGTGCCAGCAGTATCTCGACAGGGCGAGGAAACACCATATATTTT | TRBD1 | TRBV27 | NA | TRBJ1-3
CASSQRTGGRSEAFF | TGTGCCAGCAGCCAACGGACAGGGGGTAGGTCTGAAGCTTTCTTT | TRBD1 | TRBV14 | NA | TRBJ1-1
CATSDSGQERGDTQYF | TGTGCCACCAGTGATTCGGGACAGGAACGGGGAGATACGCAGTATTTT | TRBD1 | TRBV24-1 | few | TRBJ2-3
CASTEAGGPGNEQFF | TGCGCCAGCACCGAAGCGGGAGGGCCTGGAAATGAGCAGTTCTTC | TRBD2 | TRBV10-2 | NA | TRBJ2-1
CASTLESGIAGYNEQFF | TGCGCCAGCACCTTAGAAAGCGGGATAGCGGGGTACAATGAGCAGTTCTTC | TRBD2 | TRBV4-1 | NA | TRBJ2-1
CASSLIWANTEAFF | TGCGCCAGCAGCTTAATATGGGCGAACACTGAAGCTTTCTTT | NA | TRBV5-1 | NA | TRBJ1-1
CASSDRGNNQPQHF | TGTGCCAGCAGTGACAGGGGGAACAATCAGCCCCAGCATTTT | TRBD1 | TRBV27 | NA | TRBJ1-5
CASSLVRLLAGANEQFF | TGTGCCAGCAGCTTAGTTAGGTTACTAGCGGGAGCTAATGAGCAGTTCTTC | TRBD2 | TRBV7-9 | once | TRBJ2-1
CASSLELSSYEQYF | TGTGCCAGCAGCTTAGAGCTAAGCTCCTACGAGCAGTACTTC | NA | TRBV5-4 | NA | TRBJ2-7
CASSPSTGHPYEQYF | TGTGCCAGCAGCCCCTCAACGGGACATCCCTACGAGCAGTACTTC | NA | TRBV14 | NA | TRBJ2-7
CASKRREAVRAFF | TGTGCCTCCAAACGGAGGGAAGCGGTCAGGGCTTTCTTT | NA | TRBV19 | few | TRBJ1-1
CASSQGLAAGYTF | TGTGCCAGCAGTCAGGGACTGGCCGCGGGCTACACCTTC | NA | TRBV6-2/TRBV6-3 | NA | TRBJ1-2